These 29 T cell receptor beta chains share one sample of origin, sequenced in a study of CD8 T cells in ankylosing spondylitis. Points from the study as a whole: About eight highly homologous variants made up a TCR beta motif that seemed to typify ankylosing spondylitis blood.

No antigens are known for them. TCRdb itself ran the 5' RACE reads through MiXCR, one entry per CDR3 protein. This sample has some 240,000 distinct CDR3 sequences, with about 7% found just once. The sample taken for sequencing was blood, either unsorted or a sorted T cell fraction (not recorded which). The receptors here all came from a male donor with ankylosing spondylitis.

This clonotype was detected ten times or more. The J gene is TRBJ2-2, the V gene TRBV9; no clear D. Trimming left V 4 bases short and J 6 bases short, with 10 bases between. Looked up from germline, CDR1 is SGDLS and CDR2 is YYNGEE. This CDR3 is built from 13 residues. CDR3 in amino acids: CASSQELPGELFF. The CDR3 region has the DNA TGTGCCAGCAGCCAGGAACTTCCCGGGGAGCTGTTTTTT.

The chain recombines TRBV18 with TRBJ2-7; no clear D gene. The CDR3 contains 13 residues. Deletions cut 0 bases from V and 0 bases from J, with 3 bases between. Germline-derived CDR1 and CDR2 are KGHSH and LQKENI. CDR3 nucleotides: TGTGCCAGCTCACCACCGGCCTCCTACGAGCAGTACTTC. It yields the protein CASSPPASYEQYF.

This clonotype was detected ten times or more. The chain combines TRBV27 with TRBJ2-3; D not resolved. V was pared by 3 bases and J by 0 bases, with 7 bases between. This CDR3 is built from 14 residues. Germline loops: CDR1 MNHEY, CDR2 SMNVEV (reference sequence). The CDR3 region has the DNA TGTGCCAGCAGTTTTAGGACCAGCACAGATACGCAGTATTTT. Translation gives CASSFRTSTDTQYF.

This clonotype was seen only a few times. The chain links TRBV3-1 to TRBJ2-7; 9 bases line up with TRBD1. V trimming: 0 bases; J trimming: 2 bases; junction bases outside the gene matches: 5. This CDR3 region has 16 residues. CDR1 is LGHDT, CDR2 YNNKEL, per germline (reference sequence). CDR3 sequence reads: CASSQDEGTGTYEQYF. Written as DNA, the CDR3 is TGTGCCAGCAGCCAAGATGAAGGGACAGGGACCTACGAGCAGTACTTC.

Many counts were recorded for this clonotype. V is TRBV4-1 and J is TRBJ2-7; TRBD1 matches at 7 bases. Germline lookup yields CDR1 MGHRA and CDR2 YSYEKL. The ends lost 3 bases at V and 3 bases at J; junction bases unmatched: 5. The CDR3 extends over 14 amino acids. The CDR3 is CASSHTGESYEQYF. DNA of the CDR3: TGCGCCAGCAGCCATACAGGGGAGAGCTACGAGCAGTACTTC.

The genes are TRBV20-1 and TRBJ2-1; D call uncertain. The CDR3 is 15 amino acids. Germline V gene lookup returns CDR1 DFQATT and CDR2 SNEGSKA (reference sequence). Trimming cost V 3 bases and J 4 bases, with 16 bases left between them. CDR3 coding DNA: TGCAGTGCTAGTAACTCTTGGTGGGGATACAATGAGCAGTTCTTC. Its protein is CSASNSWWGYNEQFF.

The chain joins TRBV30 to TRBJ2-4, with D possibly TRBD1 on 5 matching bases. V was clipped by 0 bases and J by 7 bases, with 10 bases between them. CDR3 length: 13 amino acids. Germline V gene lookup returns CDR1 GTSNPN and CDR2 SVGIG (reference sequence). The CDR3 region has the DNA TGTGCCTGGAGTGTTGGACATTGGAACATTCAGTACTTC. It specifies CAWSVGHWNIQYF.

About this clonotype itself: Mismatch with germline at one junction end may stem from a read error. The chain has TRBV29-1 and TRBJ1-1; no clear D gene. Germline V gives CDR1 SQVTM, CDR2 ANQGSEA. The CDR3 contains 12 residues. The CDR3 sequence: CSVDFVNTEALF. CDR3 DNA: TGCAGCGTTGATTTTGTGAACACTGAAGCTCTCTTT.

This clonotype showed up just a few times. The J gene is TRBJ2-3, the V gene TRBV12-3 or TRBV12-4; 9 bases map to TRBD1. Losses at the gene ends were 3 bases for V and 3 bases for J; bases not matched to a gene: 10. The CDR3 length is 17 residues. The CDR3 sequence: CASSFEGTGSETDTQYF. The DNA of the CDR3 is TGTGCCAGCAGTTTTGAGGGGACAGGGTCCGAAACAGATACGCAGTATTTT.

This clonotype showed up many times. The V and J genes are TRBV7-9 and TRBJ2-5, with 10 nucleotides matching TRBD1. From germline, CDR1 is SEHNR and CDR2 FQNEAQ (reference sequence). This CDR3 is 16 amino acids long. With V trimmed by 5 bases and J by 4 bases, 10 bases remained unmatched. This chain's CDR3 is CASSSPGTGAGETQYF. Written as DNA, the CDR3 is TGTGCCAGCAGCAGTCCCGGGACAGGGGCTGGAGAGACCCAGTACTTC.

The chain recombines TRBV4-3 with TRBJ2-5; 11 bases are shared with TRBD2. The CDR3 is 14 residues long. After removal of 4 bases from V and 4 bases from J, the junction contained 2 bases not matched to a gene. Looked up from germline, CDR1 is LGHNA and CDR2 is YSLEER. CDR3 in amino acids: CASSLGLAAETQYF. CDR3 DNA sequence: TGCGCCAGCAGCCTGGGACTAGCGGCAGAGACCCAGTACTTC.

This clonotype was counted between two and nine times. J is TRBJ2-3 and V is TRBV5-6; D is unresolved. The CDR3 spans 13 residues. CDR1 and CDR2 (germline): SGHDT, YYEEEE. The germline V and J ends were trimmed by 4 bases and 3 bases, with 9 bases remaining between them. CDR3 bases: TGTGCCAGCAGCCCCGTGGATACAGATACGCAGTATTTT. It codes for CASSPVDTDTQYF.

This clonotype was seen repeatedly, ten times or more. This chain joins TRBV20-1 and TRBJ1-5, with 7 bases identical to TRBD1. CDR3 size: 16 residues. J was trimmed by 3 bases and V by 2 bases; bases with no gene match: 10. Looked up from germline, CDR1 is DFQATT and CDR2 is SNEGSKA (reference sequence). For the CDR3, the DNA is TGCAGTGCTAGACAACCCACCGACAGGGACAATCAGCCCCAGCATTTT. Amino acid sequence: CSARQPTDRDNQPQHF.

This clonotype was observed at least ten times. The chain links TRBV15 to TRBJ2-1, with D perhaps matching TRBD2 (5 bases). Trimming removed 3 bases from V and 3 bases from J, with 12 bases in between. Germline V CDR1 and CDR2: LNHNV, YYDKDF (reference sequence). The CDR3 covers 15 residues. The CDR3 loop reads CATSSRLARYNEQFF. The DNA for the CDR3 is TGTGCCACCAGCAGTCGGCTAGCCCGCTACAATGAGCAGTTCTTC. The whole variable domain, filled in from reference TRBV15 and TRBJ2-1, reads DAMVIQNPRYQVTQFGKPVTLSCSQTLNHNVMYWYQQKSSQAPKLLFHYYDKDFNNEADTPDNFQSRRPNTSFCFLDIRSPGLGDTAMYLCATSSRLARYNEQFFGPGTRLTVL.

This clonotype has a count of ten or more. The chain uses TRBV11-3 and TRBJ2-2, with D unclear. Germline lookup yields CDR1 SGHNT and CDR2 YENEEA. The CDR3 spans 14 residues. V gave up 5 bases and J gave up 4 bases, with 11 bases separating them. Here the CDR3 reads CASSLLRVTGELFF. The CDR3 nucleotides are TGTGCCAGCAGCCTCCTGAGAGTCACCGGGGAGCTGTTTTTT.

The chain recombines TRBV6-5 with TRBJ2-7; unclear D gene. The V gene's germline CDR1 is MNHEY and CDR2 SVGAGI. CDR3 length: 11 amino acids. The CDR3 DNA reads TGTGCTCCACGCCTCTCCTACGAGCAGTACTTC. Translating gives CAPRLSYEQYF.

This chain links TRBV29-1 with TRBJ1-2; possibly TRBD1 for D (6 bases). This CDR3 is 12 amino acids long. Germline V gene lookup returns CDR1 SQVTM and CDR2 ANQGSEA. The ends were cut back, 4 bases at V and 3 bases at J, with 9 bases in the middle. The DNA for the CDR3 is TGCAGCGTTGGGGACACCGACTATGGCTACACCTTC. As protein: CSVGDTDYGYTF.

Many counts were recorded for this clonotype. CDR3 amino acids: CASADTEAFF. CDR3 nucleotide sequence: TGTGCCAGCGCAGACACTGAAGCTTTCTTT. V gene TRBV12-3 or TRBV12-4 combines with J gene TRBJ1-1; D remains unclear. V lost 8 bases and J lost 3, with 4 bases in between. CDR3 length equals 10 residues.

This sequence joins TRBV28 and TRBJ1-6; the D gene is possibly TRBD1 (5 bases). Trimming shortened V by 4 bases and J by 8 bases, and 21 bases separated the two germline ends. The CDR3 extends over 17 amino acids. From germline, CDR1 is MDHEN and CDR2 SYDVKM. As DNA, the CDR3 is TGTGCCAGCAGTTACCCCGCCGGGGGGGGAACGGATTCACCCCTCCACTTT. Its translation is CASSYPAGGGTDSPLHF. Supplemented by reference TRBV28 and TRBJ1-6, the full variable domain reads DVKVTQSSRYLVKRTGEKVFLECVQDMDHENMFWYRQDPGLGLRLIYFSYDVKMKEKGDIPEGYSVSREKKERFSLILESASTNQTSMYLCASSYPAGGGTDSPLHFGNGTRLTVT.

This clonotype was picked up many times. V usage is TRBV11-2 and J usage is TRBJ2-2, with 8 bases that match TRBD2. Germline V gene data show CDR1 as SGHAT and CDR2 as FQNNGV. The CDR3 contains 16 residues. Trimming took 8 bases from V and 0 from J; bases not matched to a gene: 8. CDR3 residues: CASLPSGGANTGELFF. The CDR3, as DNA: TGTGCCAGCCTCCCTTCCGGGGGGGCGAACACCGGGGAGCTGTTTTTT.

In this sample, this clonotype turned up many times. This chain links TRBV9 with TRBJ2-2; 7 nucleotides agree with TRBD1. V lost 5 bases to trimming and J lost 0 bases; unmatched junction nucleotides: 4. The V gene's germline CDR1 is SGDLS and CDR2 YYNGEE. This CDR3 spans 15 amino acids. This CDR3 reads CASREGAANTGELFF. The CDR3 nucleotides read TGTGCCAGCAGAGAGGGGGCCGCGAACACCGGGGAGCTGTTTTTT.

This clonotype was detected only a few times. The CDR3 sequence is CASSPRQYQETQYF. The CDR3 nucleotides read TGTGCCAGCAGCCCACGACAGTACCAAGAGACCCAGTACTTC. V usage is TRBV6-1 and J usage is TRBJ2-5, with TRBD1 as a possible D gene (5 bases). With 6 bases removed from V and 0 bases from J, the gap between germline ends came to 11 bases. CDR3 size: 14 residues. CDR1 and CDR2 (germline): MNHNS, SASEGT.

The V call is TRBV6-5, the J call TRBJ2-3, with 9 bases identical to TRBD2. Germline V gives CDR1 MNHEY, CDR2 SVGAGI. There are 15 residues in the CDR3. V lost 3 bases, J lost 5 bases, and 6 bases stayed unmatched. CDR3 in amino acids: CASSYRGLARDTQYF. CDR3 DNA sequence: TGTGCCAGCAGTTATCGCGGACTAGCGAGAGATACGCAGTATTTT.

This clonotype was picked up a small number of times. V and J are TRBV29-1 and TRBJ1-1; TRBD1 is a possible D gene (6 bases). Germline V gene data show CDR1 as SQVTM and CDR2 as ANQGSEA. V lost 6 bases, J lost 5 bases, and 13 bases lay in between. This CDR3 spans 12 amino acids. The DNA for the CDR3 is TGCAGCGTCGACACAGGGTGGACTGAAGCTTTCTTT. As protein: CSVDTGWTEAFF.

In this sample, this clonotype turned up a few times. The rearrangement uses TRBV30 and TRBJ2-7; D not certain. From germline, CDR1 is GTSNPN and CDR2 SVGIG (reference sequence). V was cut by 4 bases and J by 2 bases, with 12 bases left in between. There are 13 residues in the CDR3. CDR3 DNA: TGTGCCTGGAACCAAAGGCCGGCCTACGAGCAGTACTTC. It codes for CAWNQRPAYEQYF.

This clonotype came up many times. J is TRBJ2-2 and V is TRBV28; TRBD2 aligns across 9 bases. Germline loops: CDR1 MDHEN, CDR2 SYDVKM. The CDR3 is 16 residues long. Losses at the gene ends were 6 bases for V and 3 bases for J; bases not matched to a gene: 8. CDR3 sequence reads: CASRSRVAGDTGELFF. CDR3 nucleotides: TGTGCCAGCAGATCCAGGGTAGCGGGAGACACCGGGGAGCTGTTTTTT.

This clonotype was found many times. This chain links TRBV29-1 with TRBJ1-2, with D maybe TRBD1 (5 bases). The length of the CDR3 is 13 residues. Trimming stripped 4 bases from V and 8 bases from J, with 17 bases between. In germline, CDR1 is SQVTM, CDR2 ANQGSEA. CDR3 sequence (DNA): TGCAGCGTTGTTAGATTACAGGCTAAAGGCTACACCTTC. Translated: CSVVRLQAKGYTF.

The sample holds many counts of this clonotype. The V call is TRBV9, the J call TRBJ2-7; 10 bases agree with TRBD2. Germline V lookup: CDR1 SGDLS, CDR2 YYNGEE. J was trimmed by 5 bases and V by 1 base; bases with no gene match: 9. The CDR3 length is 16 residues. DNA of the CDR3: TGTGCCAGCAGCGTATCTAGCGGGGGAATTAGCGACGAGCAGTACTTC. Protein sequence: CASSVSSGGISDEQYF. The full variable domain, rest sourced from reference TRBV9 and TRBJ2-7, is DSGVTQTPKHLITATGQRVTLRCSPRSGDLSVYWYQQSLDQGLQFLIQYYNGEERAKGNILERFSAQQFPDLHSELNLSSLELGDSALYFCASSVSSGGISDEQYFGPGTRLTVT.

This clonotype has ten or more counts. The chain has TRBV28 and TRBJ2-5; no definite D call. V gave up 5 bases and J gave up 2 bases, with 18 bases separating them. Germline V gene sequence: CDR1 MDHEN, CDR2 SYDVKM. The CDR3 spans 16 residues. CDR3 protein: CASSPKPPQLQETQYF. The CDR3 DNA reads TGTGCCAGCAGTCCTAAACCCCCCCAGCTACAAGAGACCCAGTACTTC.